The TCR beta chain described here comes from a study of T-cell memory formation after mild COVID-19. Study conclusions and caveats: The main location of contracting CD4+ clones was CM and EM, and that of contracting CD8+ clones was EMRA.

Germline V gene sequence: CDR1 SNHLY, CDR2 FYNNEI. The J segment lost 7 bases and the V segment lost 8 bases, leaving 14 bases of the junction unmatched. The CDR3 covers 16 residues. TCRdb re-called the 5' RACE reads with MiXCR, one entry per CDR3 protein. This table has hundreds of thousands of distinct CDR3 sequences, 28% appearing once. With respect to this clonotype: Its antigen is not identified.

Sequencing was performed on PBMCs or a T cell subset sorted from them (not recorded which). This clonotype was sampled from an adult woman who had mild COVID-19 (a few samples of this study predate the infection). Cell type and time point are not known. The V and J genes are TRBV2 and TRBJ1-4, with 9 positions matching TRBD1. As DNA, the CDR3 is TGTGCCAGCCTTCCAACCAGGGGACAGGGTGTTGAAAAACTGTTTTTT. The encoded protein is CASLPTRGQGVEKLFF.